Below are 24 T cell receptor beta chains sequenced from a single sample in a study of shared clonotypes between healthy human individuals (dated by TCRdb to the early 2020s). Library preparation employed the immunoSEQ multiplex PCR assay. What TCRdb holds here is the immuneACCESS table cut down to in-frame rearrangements. Part of the clones is not present; checked against another copy, under half of the missing clones reflect an unresolved V gene, and the others are unexplained. The sample table records more than 2,000,000 clones; approximately 93% of these occur just once. 0.35% to 0.5% of the sample rests with the top ten. Material: naive CD4+ T cells from PBMCs. The cell subset or site label of this sample denotes: CD45RA+ positively selected. These receptors came from a man aged 18 to 30 in good health. Some clones in this sample may be carry-over from other donors' samples.

This rearrangement joins TRBV5-1 to TRBJ1-1; 7 bases agree with TRBD1. CDR1 and CDR2 from the germline V gene are SGHRS and YFSETQ. Trimming removed 4 bases from V and 1 base from J; junction bases left unmatched: 7. This CDR3 is 15 amino acids long. The CDR3 loop is CASSPGGGANTEAFF. The CDR3 DNA follows: TGCGCCAGCAGCCCGGGAGGGGGCGCGAACACTGAAGCTTTCTTT.

In its sample, this clone was seen a few times. The V gene is TRBV2, the J gene TRBJ1-1; D not resolved. In germline, CDR1 is SNHLY, CDR2 FYNNEI. CDR3 size: 14 residues. Trimming took off 7 bases at V and 5 bases at J, with 17 bases between the two ends. CDR3 nucleotide sequence: TGTGCCAGCACCCCCAGCCAATTACCTACTGAAGCTTTCTTT. Protein: CASTPSQLPTEAFF. Filled out from reference TRBV2 and TRBJ1-1, the complete variable domain reads EPEVTQTPSHQVTQMGQEVILRCVPISNHLYFYWYRQILGQKVEFLVSFYNNEISEKSEIFDDQFSVERPDGSNFTLKIRSTKLEDSAMYFCASTPSQLPTEAFFGQGTRLTVV.

The chain uses TRBV18 and TRBJ1-2; TRBD1 is a possible D gene (5 bases). Deletions cut 3 bases from V and 8 bases from J, with 19 bases between. This CDR3 is built from 15 residues. Germline assignment: CDR1 KGHSH and CDR2 LQKENI. The CDR3 bases are TGTGCCAGCTCACCCCCATTGGCTCAGGGCAAGGGCTACACCTTC. As protein: CASSPPLAQGKGYTF.

V usage is TRBV5-4 and J usage is TRBJ2-5; D gene uncertain. Between the trimmed V and J ends, which lost 4 bases and 4 bases, there was a span of 11 bases. The CDR3 runs to 13 residues. Germline lookup yields CDR1 SGHNT and CDR2 YYREEE (reference sequence). CDR3 nucleotides: TGTGCCAGCAGCCCAGCTAGGGCAGAGACCCAGTACTTC. Its protein product is CASSPARAETQYF.

The sample holds one count of this clone. The rearrangement joins TRBV5-4 to TRBJ1-2; possibly TRBD1 for D (6 bases). CDR1 is SGHNT, CDR2 YYREEE, per germline (reference sequence). CDR3 length: 14 amino acids. Trimming removed 1 base at V and 8 bases at J, with 15 bases between. CDR3 in DNA: TGTGCCAGCAGCTTGAGTGGGGGCCTGGAAGGCTACACCTTC. Its protein is CASSLSGGLEGYTF.

The chain links TRBV28 to TRBJ2-2; D gene uncertain. Germline CDR1 and CDR2: MDHEN and SYDVKM. Trimming shortened V by 1 base and J by 13 bases, and 13 bases separated the two germline ends. The CDR3 consists of 13 residues. In DNA, the CDR3 is TGTGCCAGCAGTTTATCGGACCCAAGGCCGCTGTTTTTT. This codes for CASSLSDPRPLFF.

V is TRBV28 and J is TRBJ2-7, with D tentatively TRBD1 (5 bases). Germline V CDR1 and CDR2: MDHEN, SYDVKM. V lost 2 bases and J lost 3, with 8 bases in between. The CDR3 has 13 residues. The chain's CDR3 is CASSLRQLYEQYF. DNA for the CDR3: TGTGCCAGCAGTTTAAGACAGCTCTACGAGCAGTACTTC.

This clone was seen only once. The chain uses TRBV28 and TRBJ1-2; a possible D gene is TRBD1 (6 bases). The germline V and J ends were trimmed by 7 bases and 4 bases, with 22 bases remaining between them. Germline CDR1 and CDR2: MDHEN and SYDVKM. The CDR3 sequence is 16 residues long. The CDR3 reads CASKRVVGAAVYGYTF. DNA for the CDR3: TGTGCCAGCAAGAGGGTAGTGGGGGCGGCAGTCTATGGCTACACCTTC.

The chain employs TRBV5-1 and TRBJ2-5; TRBD2 matches at 7 bases. The CDR3 runs 13 residues. Per germline, CDR1 SGHRS and CDR2 YFSETQ. With 7 bases clipped from V and 4 bases from J, the junction kept 7 bases outside the gene matches. This chain's CDR3 is CASGRLARETQYF. The CDR3 DNA is TGCGCCAGCGGGAGACTAGCCCGAGAGACCCAGTACTTC. Variable domain in full (rest from reference TRBV5-1 and TRBJ2-5): KAGVTQTPRYLIKTRGQQVTLSCSPISGHRSVSWYQQTPGQGLQFLFEYFSETQRNKGNFPGRFSGRQFSNSRSEMNVSTLELGDSALYLCASGRLARETQYFGPGTRLLVL.

The chain is built from TRBV2 and TRBJ2-2; D is ambiguous. CDR3 size: 14 residues. Per the germline V gene, CDR1 is SNHLY and CDR2 is FYNNEI. V was trimmed by 6 bases and J by 1 base, leaving 9 bases between them. CDR3 bases: TGTGCCAGCAGCGAGACACAGAACACCGGGGAGCTGTTTTTT. This gives the protein CASSETQNTGELFF.

The V gene is TRBV9, the J gene TRBJ1-2; 7 bases are shared with TRBD1. V was pared by 4 bases and J by 4 bases, with 4 bases of the junction left unmatched. Germline lookup yields CDR1 SGDLS and CDR2 YYNGEE. CDR3 length equals 13 residues. CDR3 region: CASSQGGVYGYTF. CDR3 sequence (DNA): TGTGCCAGCAGCCAGGGGGGCGTCTATGGCTACACCTTC.

A note on this clone: The sample contains more than one DNA sequence encoding this CDR3. V gene TRBV5-1 combines with J gene TRBJ2-1; D remains unclear. The CDR3 extends over 14 amino acids. CDR1 and CDR2 (germline): SGHRS, YFSETQ. Trimming removed 1 base at V and 3 bases at J, with 8 bases between. CDR3 sequence (DNA): TGCGCCAGCAGCTTGTCGCAGCTCTACAATGAGCAGTTCTTC. It encodes CASSLSQLYNEQFF.

On this clone itself: This same CDR3 is encoded by further DNA sequences in the sample. The chain carries TRBV5-1 and TRBJ2-6; D is undetermined. Trimming took 0 bases from V and 1 from J, leaving 8 bases between them. This CDR3 contains 16 residues. Germline V lookup: CDR1 SGHRS, CDR2 YFSETQ. CDR3 bases: TGCGCCAGCAGCTTGGAGGGTCGGTCTGGGGCCAACGTCCTGACTTTC. The encoded protein is CASSLEGRSGANVLTF.

The CDR3 reads CASSLRPGLAVQETQYF. The CDR3 nucleotides read TGTGCCAGCAGCTTAAGGCCGGGACTAGCGGTTCAAGAGACCCAGTACTTC. This chain joins TRBV11-2 and TRBJ2-5, with 11 bases that match TRBD2. With V trimmed by 2 bases and J by 2 bases, 7 bases remained unmatched. Germline CDR1 and CDR2: SGHAT and FQNNGV. The CDR3 loop spans 17 amino acids.

This sequence joins TRBV7-3 and TRBJ1-2; possibly TRBD1 for D (5 bases). With 1 base removed from V and 7 bases from J, the gap between germline ends came to 10 bases. Germline V lookup: CDR1 SGHTA, CDR2 FQGTGA. The CDR3 covers 13 residues. The CDR3 sequence: CASSLSKGSGYTF. CDR3 sequence (DNA): TGTGCCAGCAGCTTAAGTAAGGGGAGTGGCTACACCTTC. Variable domain in full (rest from reference TRBV7-3 and TRBJ1-2): GAGVSQTPSNKVTEKGKYVELRCDPISGHTALYWYRQSLGQGPEFLIYFQGTGAADDSGLPNDRFFAVRPEGSVSTLKIQRTERGDSAVYLCASSLSKGSGYTFGSGTRLTVV.

The chain carries TRBV5-1 and TRBJ2-1; 9 bases agree with TRBD2. V dropped 2 bases and J dropped 5; count of bases not matched to a gene: 8. The CDR3 is made up of 16 amino acids. Looked up from germline, CDR1 is SGHRS and CDR2 is YFSETQ. CDR3 nucleotides: TGCGCCAGCAGCTTAAACCCTAGCGGGATCGACAATGAGCAGTTCTTC. Its translation: CASSLNPSGIDNEQFF.

This sequence joins TRBV6-1 and TRBJ2-1; 8 bases are shared with TRBD1. V lost 5 bases to trimming and J lost 0 bases; unmatched junction nucleotides: 3. Germline CDR1 and CDR2: MNHNS and SASEGT. The CDR3 is made up of 15 amino acids. The CDR3 loop reads CASSPTGDSYNEQFF. DNA of the CDR3: TGTGCCAGCAGTCCGACAGGGGACTCCTACAATGAGCAGTTCTTC.

This clone was seen only a few times. This rearrangement joins TRBV7-9 to TRBJ1-4; no firm D call. V was pared by 8 bases and J by 8 bases, with 15 bases between. CDR3 length: 13 residues. Per germline, CDR1 SEHNR and CDR2 FQNEAQ (reference sequence). The CDR3 DNA reads as TGTGCCAGCGCGGGGTTCGGGTACGAAAAACTGTTTTTT. Its translation is CASAGFGYEKLFF.

With regard to this clone: The sample has other DNA sequences that encode this CDR3 too. This chain links TRBV5-1 with TRBJ2-3; D remains unclear. Germline V gene lookup returns CDR1 SGHRS and CDR2 YFSETQ. V dropped 5 bases and J dropped 0 bases, with 7 bases sitting between them. There are 13 residues in the CDR3. This chain's CDR3 is CASSLDSTDTQYF. DNA for the CDR3: TGCGCCAGCAGTCTGGACAGCACAGATACGCAGTATTTT. The variable domain in full, completed from reference TRBV5-1 and TRBJ2-3, reads KAGVTQTPRYLIKTRGQQVTLSCSPISGHRSVSWYQQTPGQGLQFLFEYFSETQRNKGNFPGRFSGRQFSNSRSEMNVSTLELGDSALYLCASSLDSTDTQYFGPGTRLTVL.

The rearrangement links TRBV7-9 to TRBJ1-4; TRBD1 matches 7 bases. The trim removed 2 bases at V and 8 bases at J, leaving 2 bases unmatched. The CDR3 runs to 13 residues. Germline CDR1 is SEHNR and CDR2 is FQNEAQ (reference sequence). The CDR3 reads CASSLIQGEKLFF. In DNA, the CDR3 is TGTGCCAGCAGCTTAATACAGGGGGAAAAACTGTTTTTT. The whole variable domain, filled in from reference TRBV7-9 and TRBJ1-4, reads DTGVSQNPRHKITKRGQNVTFRCDPISEHNRLYWYRQTLGQGPEFLTYFQNEAQLEKSRLLSDRFSAERPKGSFSTLEIQRTEQGDSAMYLCASSLIQGEKLFFGSGTQLSVL.

The chain couples TRBV18 to TRBJ1-4, with TRBD1 as a possible D gene (6 bases). V was shortened by 1 base and J by 8 bases, with 11 bases between the two germline ends. CDR3 size: 14 residues. CDR1 is KGHSH and CDR2 is LQKENI in the germline V gene. CDR3 amino acids: CASSPRTGWEKLFF. The CDR3 DNA sequence: TGTGCCAGCTCACCACGAACAGGGTGGGAAAAACTGTTTTTT.

This chain connects TRBV6-5 to TRBJ1-2; possible D gene TRBD1, 5 bases. V was shortened by 6 bases and J by 8 bases, with 16 bases between the two germline ends. Germline V lookup: CDR1 MNHEY, CDR2 SVGAGI. The CDR3 totals 13 residues. The CDR3 region is CASRKPGIGGYTF. The CDR3 nucleotides are TGTGCCAGCAGGAAGCCAGGGATCGGCGGCTACACCTTC.

V and J are TRBV7-2 and TRBJ2-7, with 10 bases lining up with TRBD1. CDR1 is SGHTA, CDR2 FQGNSA, per germline. V was pared by 5 bases and J by 3 bases, with 4 bases of the junction left unmatched. This CDR3 contains 14 residues. The CDR3, as DNA: TGTGCCAGCAGCCATGACAGGGGGCACTACGAGCAGTACTTC. Amino acids: CASSHDRGHYEQYF.

The chain recombines TRBV5-6 with TRBJ1-2; 9 bases agree with TRBD1. Germline V lookup: CDR1 SGHDT, CDR2 YYEEEE. The CDR3 runs to 17 residues. V trimming: 2 bases; J trimming: 5 bases; junction bases outside the gene matches: 13. DNA for the CDR3: TGTGCCAGCAGCTTACGGGACAGGGAGGAATCTTTATATGGCTACACCTTC. This encodes CASSLRDREESLYGYTF.